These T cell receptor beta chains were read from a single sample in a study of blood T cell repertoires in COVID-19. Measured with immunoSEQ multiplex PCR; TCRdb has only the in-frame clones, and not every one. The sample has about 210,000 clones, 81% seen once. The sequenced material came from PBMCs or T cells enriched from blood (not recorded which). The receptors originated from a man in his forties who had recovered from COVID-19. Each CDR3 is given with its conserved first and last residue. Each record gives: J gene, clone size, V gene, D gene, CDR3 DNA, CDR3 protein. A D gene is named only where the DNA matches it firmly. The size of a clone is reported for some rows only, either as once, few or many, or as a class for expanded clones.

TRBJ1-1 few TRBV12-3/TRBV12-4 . TGTGCCAGCAGTTTAGGACAGGAAGCTTTCTTT CASSLGQEAFF
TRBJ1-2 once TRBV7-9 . TGTGCCAGCAGCTTAGCTCTAAACTATGGCTACACCTTC CASSLALNYGYTF
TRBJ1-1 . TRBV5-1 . TGCGCCAGCAGCATACAGGTGAACACTGAAGCTTTCTTT CASSIQVNTEAFF
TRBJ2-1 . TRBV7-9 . TGTGCCAGCAGCTCCTCCCTCGACTTCCGGAGCTCCTACAATGAGCAGTTCTTC CASSSSLDFRSSYNEQFF
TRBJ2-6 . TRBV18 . TGTGCCAGCTCACCACCTCAGCGGGTAACTGGGGCCAACGTCCTGACTTTC CASSPPQRVTGANVLTF
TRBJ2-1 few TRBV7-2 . TGTGCCAGCAGCTCTTATCGGTCTGAGCAGTTCTTC CASSSYRSEQFF
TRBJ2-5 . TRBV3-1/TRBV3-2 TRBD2 TGTGCCAGCAGCCAAGTTCTAGCGGGAGGGCCGATAGAAGAGACCCAGTACTTC CASSQVLAGGPIEETQYF
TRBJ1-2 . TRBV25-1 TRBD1 TGTGCCAGCAGTGGGAGACAGGGGGTTCGTGATGGCTACACCTTC CASSGRQGVRDGYTF
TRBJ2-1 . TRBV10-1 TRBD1 TGCGCCAGCAGACTAACCGGGACAGGGATTGGGAGCTCCTACAATGAGCAGTTCTTC CASRLTGTGIGSSYNEQFF
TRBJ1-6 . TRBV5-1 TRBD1 TGCGCCAGCAGCCGAACCGTTTTGACAGGGATTAAAAATTCACCCCTCCACTTT CASSRTVLTGIKNSPLHF
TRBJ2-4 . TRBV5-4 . TGTGCCAGCAGCTTACAGGGACGAAACAAAAACATTCAGTACTTC CASSLQGRNKNIQYF
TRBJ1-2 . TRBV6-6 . TGTGCCAGCAACGGGGGGGAAGGTGGCTACACCTTC CASNGGEGGYTF
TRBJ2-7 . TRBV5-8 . TGTGCCAGCAGCTTGGGACACCGGACCTACGAGCAGTACTTC CASSLGHRTYEQYF
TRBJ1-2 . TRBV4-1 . TGCGCCAGCAGCCACTCACAGGGCGGCTACACCTTC CASSHSQGGYTF
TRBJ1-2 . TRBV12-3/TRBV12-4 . TGTGCCAGCAGTGATCAGGGTAGCAGTGGCTACACCTTC CASSDQGSSGYTF
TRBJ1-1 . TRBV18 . TGTGCCAGCTCAGTTACTCAGGGATATGAAGCTTTCTTT CASSVTQGYEAFF
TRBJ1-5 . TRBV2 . TGTGCCAGCAGTGAAACGGGGCCCCAGCATTTT CASSETGPQHF
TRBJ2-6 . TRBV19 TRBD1 TGTGCCAGTAGTATATGGGGGGGGACAGGGATGGCTCGGAACGTCCTGACTTTC CASSIWGGTGMARNVLTF
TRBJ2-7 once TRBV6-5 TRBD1 TGTGCCAGCTCAGACTTCGGGACAGGGTCCTACGAGCAGTACTTC CASSDFGTGSYEQYF
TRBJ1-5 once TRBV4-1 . TGCGCCAGCAGCCAAGATCCTCCCTATAGCAATCAGCCCCAGCATTTT CASSQDPPYSNQPQHF
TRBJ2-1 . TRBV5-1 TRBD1 TGCGCCAGCAGCCCAATTCCGGGACAGGGGAATGAGCAGTTCTTC CASSPIPGQGNEQFF
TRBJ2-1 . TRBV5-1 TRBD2 TGCGCCAGCAGCTTGGAATCCGGACTAGGAGGCAATGAGCAGTTCTTC CASSLESGLGGNEQFF
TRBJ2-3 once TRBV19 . TGTGCCAGTAGTGCGCCTAGCACAGATACGCAGTATTTT CASSAPSTDTQYF
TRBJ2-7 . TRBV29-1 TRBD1 TGCAGCGTTGAAGTGACAGGGGCCTACGAGCAGTACTTC CSVEVTGAYEQYF
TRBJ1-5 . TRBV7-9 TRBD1 TGTGCCAGCAGCCTCGACAGGGCGAATCAGCCCCAGCATTTT CASSLDRANQPQHF
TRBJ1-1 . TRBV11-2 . TGTGCCAGCACCTACCTTAGAGGCAGGGCGGACACTGAAGCTTTCTTT CASTYLRGRADTEAFF
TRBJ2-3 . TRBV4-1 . TGCGCCAGCAGCCCCCTGTCAGATACGCAGTATTTT CASSPLSDTQYF
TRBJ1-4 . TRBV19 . TGTGCCAGTAGGCTGAGGGCCCGGGCTAATGAAAAACTGTTTTTT CASRLRARANEKLFF
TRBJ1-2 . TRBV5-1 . TGCGCCAGCAGCCGGGACATCAATAACTATGGCTACACCTTC CASSRDINNYGYTF
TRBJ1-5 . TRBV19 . TGTGCCAGTAACGACAGGCGCAGCAATCAGCCCCAGCATTTT CASNDRRSNQPQHF
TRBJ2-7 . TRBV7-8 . TGTGCCAGCAGCTTGCCTAGCATCGACGAGCAGTACTTC CASSLPSIDEQYF
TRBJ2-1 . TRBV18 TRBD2 TGTGCCAGCCAAGAAAGCGGGAGATACAATGAGCAGTTCTTC CASQESGRYNEQFF
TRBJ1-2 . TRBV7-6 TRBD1 TGTGCCAGCAGCCTTGACAGGGGGCGACGTAATGGCTACACCTTC CASSLDRGRRNGYTF
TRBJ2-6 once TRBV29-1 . TGCAGCGTTGGAAGGGGTGGGGCCAACGTCCTGACTTTC CSVGRGGANVLTF
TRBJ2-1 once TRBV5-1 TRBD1 TGCGCCAGCAGCTTGGGACAGGGCTTCGATGAGCAGTTCTTC CASSLGQGFDEQFF
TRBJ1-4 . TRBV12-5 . TGTGCTAGTGGAACAAGGGGAGGGGAAGAAAAACTGTTTTTT CASGTRGGEEKLFF
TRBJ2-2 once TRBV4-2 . TGTGCCAGCAGCCAATTTTTCGACACCGGGGAGCTGTTTTTT CASSQFFDTGELFF
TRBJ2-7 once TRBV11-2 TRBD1 TGTGCCAGCAGCTTAGTCGGGACAGGTTATAACGAGCAGTACTTC CASSLVGTGYNEQYF
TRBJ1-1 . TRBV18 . TGTGCCAGCTCACCATTCCAAGGACAGTCGAACACTGAAGCTTTCTTT CASSPFQGQSNTEAFF
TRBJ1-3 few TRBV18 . TGTGCCAGCTCACCGAGACAGGCGAGGGTGGCTGGAAACACCATATATTTT CASSPRQARVAGNTIYF
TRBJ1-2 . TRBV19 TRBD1 TGTGCCAGTAGTAAAGCGAGGACAGGGATTTTCCACACCTTC CASSKARTGIFHTF
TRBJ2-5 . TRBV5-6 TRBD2 TGTGCCAGCAGCTTGGGTCGGCTAGCGGTATACCGAGAGACCCAGTACTTC CASSLGRLAVYRETQYF
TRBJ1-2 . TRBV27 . TGTGCCTCCAGGGGTAACAGGCGGAACTATGGCTACACCTTC CASRGNRRNYGYTF
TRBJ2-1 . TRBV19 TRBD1 TGTGCCAGTAGTACCCTCCGGGACAGGGGGTCGAATGAGCAGTTCTTC CASSTLRDRGSNEQFF
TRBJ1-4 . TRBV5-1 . TGCGCCAGCAGCTTGGTCGGGTTGTATGAAAAACTGTTTTTT CASSLVGLYEKLFF
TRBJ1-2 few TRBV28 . TGTGCCAGCGTAGAAATTGGGCCGACTAACTATGGCTACACCTTC CASVEIGPTNYGYTF